This T cell receptor (beta chain) was obtained from a study of blood T cell repertoires in COVID-19. In the authors' workflow: Researchers report that nucleated cell counts were estimated from reference gene primer amplification. Sequencing was performed with immunoSEQ multiplex PCR; in TCRdb, only in-frame clones are kept and a portion is missing. Clonal size and the V and J genes are those of that table, whereas D and trimming came from the DNA. The profile shows about 160,000 clones, approximately 80% of them singletons. In germline, CDR1 is MNHEY, CDR2 SVGAGI. The CDR3 runs 15 residues. V dropped 7 bases and J dropped 2; count of bases not matched to a gene: 8.

The gene calls are TRBV6-5 and TRBJ2-1; TRBD1 agrees at 7 bases. The TCR comes from a man between 65 and 85 years old who had recovered from COVID-19. The sample was peripheral blood. DNA of the CDR3: TGTGCCAGCAATTCCCGGGACAGAGCCTACAATGAGCAGTTCTTC. Encoded protein: CASNSRDRAYNEQFF.